The rows below give T cell receptor beta chains drawn from one sample of a study of vaccination and CD4 T cells after COVID-19. These receptors have no known antigen. TCRdb re-derived calls from the PCR reads in MiXCR, one entry per CDR3 protein. The table records 17,000 or so distinct CDR3 sequences, around three fifths of them present only once. Sequenced material: CD4+ T cells from blood, cultured in vitro. All receptors derive from a human donor who had recovered from COVID-19. Both conserved end residues are part of each CDR3. D genes are given only for firm matches. Clone size is given for some rows only: seen once, a few or many times, or a class if the clone is expanded.

d_call,clone_size,v_call,j_call,cdr3_aa,cdr3_nt
-,few,TRBV28,TRBJ1-6,CASSFRDTFSYNSPLHF,TGTGCCAGCAGTTTCAGGGACACCTTCTCCTATAATTCACCCCTCCACTTT
-,-,TRBV19,TRBJ1-5,CASSIDQDQPQHF,TGTGCCAGTAGTATAGATCAGGACCAGCCCCAGCATTTT
TRBD1,-,TRBV19,TRBJ1-5,CASSAGQAGNQPQHF,TGTGCCAGTAGTGCTGGACAGGCGGGCAATCAGCCCCAGCATTTT
TRBD1,once,TRBV14,TRBJ1-2,CASSPRTGDPYGYTF,TGTGCCAGCAGCCCCCGGACAGGGGATCCCTATGGCTACACCTTC
-,few,TRBV7-2,TRBJ1-5,CASRPQGVGNQPQHF,TGTGCCAGCAGACCCCAGGGAGTGGGGAATCAGCCCCAGCATTTT
-,-,TRBV11-3,TRBJ1-1,CASSFGHHNTEAFF,TGTGCCAGCAGCTTTGGCCACCATAACACTGAAGCTTTCTTT
-,-,TRBV10-3,TRBJ1-1,CAISPLSRGEAFF,TGTGCTATCAGTCCTTTAAGCAGGGGTGAAGCTTTCTTT
TRBD2,-,TRBV6-2/TRBV6-3,TRBJ2-3,CASSPSSGSNTDTQYF,TGTGCCAGCAGTCCCTCTAGCGGGAGTAATACAGATACGCAGTATTTT
TRBD2,-,TRBV28,TRBJ2-5,CASSLFGDYQETQYF,TGTGCCAGCAGTTTATTCGGGGACTATCAAGAGACCCAGTACTTC
TRBD1,few,TRBV20-1,TRBJ1-1,CSARVGTANTEAFF,TGCAGTGCTAGAGTAGGGACAGCGAACACTGAAGCTTTCTTT
-,-,TRBV3-1,TRBJ1-6,CASSQGSGFNSPLHF,TGTGCCAGCAGCCAAGGGTCAGGGTTTAATTCACCCCTCCACTTT
-,-,TRBV7-6,TRBJ2-7,CASSPRGAEQYF,TGTGCCAGCAGCCCCCGGGGGGCCGAGCAGTACTTC
TRBD1,-,TRBV7-2,TRBJ1-2,CASSPAQGAIYGYTF,TGTGCCAGCAGCCCAGCGCAGGGGGCGATCTATGGCTACACCTTC
-,few,TRBV15,TRBJ1-1,CASGRAGRTEAFF,TGTGCCTCCGGGCGTGCGGGTCGGACTGAAGCTTTCTTT
TRBD2,-,TRBV7-3,TRBJ2-2,CVSSLAGTNTGELFF,TGTGTCAGCAGCTTAGCGGGTACGAACACCGGGGAGCTGTTTTTT
-,-,TRBV20-1,TRBJ1-2,CSAPIYQDRPYGYTF,TGCAGTGCTCCAATCTACCAGGACAGACCTTATGGCTACACCTTC
-,-,TRBV15,TRBJ1-5,CATSRSDRQPQHF,TGTGCCACCAGCAGATCCGACAGGCAGCCCCAGCATTTT
-,-,TRBV6-5,TRBJ2-3,CASSYSALPGGDTQYF,TGTGCCAGCAGTTACTCCGCCCTACCCGGTGGAGATACGCAGTATTTT
-,-,TRBV19,TRBJ1-5,CASSISAQPQHF,TGTGCCAGTAGTATCAGTGCACAGCCCCAGCATTTT
TRBD2,few,TRBV20-1,TRBJ2-1,CTVSSGRYNEQFF,TGCACCGTTTCTAGCGGGAGGTACAATGAGCAGTTCTTC
-,-,TRBV4-3,TRBJ1-3,CASSQEATSGNTIYF,TGCGCCAGCAGCCAAGAAGCGACCTCTGGAAACACCATATATTTT
-,-,TRBV7-2,TRBJ1-1,CASSLGIGLTGTEAFF,TGTGCCAGCAGCTTAGGGATAGGGCTCACCGGCACTGAAGCTTTCTTT
TRBD2,few,TRBV2,TRBJ2-1,CASKWAGAYNEQFF,TGTGCCAGCAAGTGGGCGGGAGCCTACAATGAGCAGTTCTTC
-,once,TRBV20-1,TRBJ2-6,CSARHSSGANVLTF,TGCAGTGCCCGACATAGCTCTGGGGCCAACGTCCTGACTTTC
-,-,TRBV5-1,TRBJ2-3,CASSVARDPRTDTQYF,TGCGCCAGCAGCGTCGCCCGGGACCCCCGCACAGATACGCAGTATTTT
TRBD1,-,TRBV5-1,TRBJ1-2,CASSEGQGDGYTF,TGCGCCAGCAGCGAGGGACAGGGCGATGGCTACACCTTC
-,-,TRBV9,TRBJ2-3,CASSAMTTADTQYF,TGTGCCAGCAGCGCAATGACAACTGCAGATACGCAGTATTTT
-,-,TRBV12-3/TRBV12-4,TRBJ1-1,CASSPGFMNTEAFF,TGTGCCAGCAGCCCCGGATTCATGAACACTGAAGCTTTCTTT
TRBD2,-,TRBV7-2,TRBJ2-5,CASSLVWGLAGGETQYF,TGTGCCAGCAGCTTAGTATGGGGTCTAGCGGGAGGAGAGACCCAGTACTTC
TRBD2,-,TRBV6-2/TRBV6-3,TRBJ2-1,CASRRTPGLAGRDEQFF,TGTGCCAGCAGGCGTACACCGGGACTAGCGGGTAGGGATGAGCAGTTCTTC
-,-,TRBV3-1,TRBJ2-2,CASSQPRRVRGELFF,TGTGCCAGCAGCCAACCCCGGAGGGTGCGCGGGGAGCTGTTTTTT
-,-,TRBV5-5,TRBJ2-3,CASSLEGPTDTQYF,TGTGCCAGCAGCTTGGAGGGACCCACAGATACGCAGTATTTT
-,few,TRBV6-5,TRBJ1-5,CASSYSTGTQPQHF,TGTGCCAGCAGTTACTCCACAGGGACTCAGCCCCAGCATTTT
TRBD1,few,TRBV28,TRBJ1-2,CASSSDPGQLYGYTF,TGTGCCAGCAGTTCAGACCCGGGACAGCTGTATGGCTACACCTTC
-,few,TRBV7-2,TRBJ2-2,CASSPGQFPGELFF,TGTGCCAGCAGCCCCGGACAGTTTCCCGGGGAGCTGTTTTTT
TRBD1,-,TRBV5-8,TRBJ1-5,CASSRSRDRAGGNQPQHF,TGTGCCAGCAGCCGGTCCCGGGACAGGGCCGGGGGCAATCAGCCCCAGCATTTT
TRBD1,-,TRBV5-1,TRBJ1-1,CASSLMGQGDTEAFF,TGCGCCAGCAGCTTGATGGGACAGGGGGACACTGAAGCTTTCTTT
-,-,TRBV30,TRBJ1-5,CAWSAQASWGQPQHF,TGTGCCTGGAGTGCCCAGGCCTCCTGGGGTCAGCCCCAGCATTTT
-,few,TRBV2,TRBJ1-3,CASSEQGRGNTIYF,TGTGCCAGCAGTGAACAGGGCAGGGGAAACACCATATATTTT
-,-,TRBV5-1,TRBJ2-7,CASLGSQRDEQYF,TGCGCCAGCCTGGGATCCCAACGGGACGAGCAGTACTTC
-,-,TRBV20-1,TRBJ1-1,CSVLYVWSTEAFF,TGCAGTGTACTGTACGTCTGGTCCACTGAAGCTTTCTTT
-,few,TRBV19,TRBJ1-5,CASSIVQGGQPQHF,TGTGCCAGTAGTATCGTGCAGGGCGGCCAGCCCCAGCATTTT
-,-,TRBV18,TRBJ1-1,CASSRDSGGYTEAFF,TGTGCCAGCTCACGTGACAGTGGGGGTTACACTGAAGCTTTCTTT
-,-,TRBV18,TRBJ1-4,CASSPRSATNEKLFF,TGTGCCAGCTCACCACGCAGTGCAACTAATGAAAAACTGTTTTTT
-,-,TRBV3-1,TRBJ2-2,CASSQSLAGELFF,TGTGCCAGCAGCCAAAGCCTAGCCGGGGAGCTGTTTTTT
-,-,TRBV27,TRBJ2-5,CASSLSPAWVGTQETQYF,TGTGCCAGCAGTTTATCTCCGGCCTGGGTTGGAACGCAAGAGACCCAGTACTTC
-,-,TRBV19,TRBJ2-1,CASWAGEQFF,TGTGCCAGTTGGGCGGGTGAGCAGTTCTTC
TRBD1,-,TRBV10-3,TRBJ2-1,CAISEAARGQDLEQFF,TGTGCCATCAGTGAGGCCGCCCGAGGACAGGACCTCGAGCAGTTCTTC
-,once,TRBV7-6,TRBJ1-1,CASSPFRTEAFF,TGTGCCAGCAGCCCCTTCCGGACTGAAGCTTTCTTT
TRBD2,-,TRBV7-8,TRBJ2-7,CASSPRLAGSTEQYF,TGTGCCAGCAGCCCCCGGCTAGCGGGATCGACCGAGCAGTACTTC
TRBD1,few,TRBV20-1,TRBJ2-2,CSAFRQGRSSGELFF,TGCAGTGCTTTTCGACAGGGGAGAAGCTCCGGGGAGCTGTTTTTT
-,-,TRBV18,TRBJ1-1,CASSQEQGHNTEAFF,TGTGCCAGCTCACAGGAGCAGGGGCATAACACTGAAGCTTTCTTT
TRBD2,once,TRBV7-9,TRBJ2-3,CASTYEAGGVADTQYF,TGTGCCAGCACCTACGAAGCGGGAGGGGTGGCAGATACGCAGTATTTT